This entry lists 26 T cell receptor beta chains sequenced from one sample in a study of T cells after yellow fever vaccination. One entry per CDR3 protein, called by TCRdb with MiXCR from the 5' RACE reads. The sample includes just under 600,000 distinct CDR3 sequences, roughly 13% of them seen just once. The sequences come from PBMCs, collected on the day of the yellow fever booster vaccination. The source of these receptors is a man under 40 who received the YFV17D yellow fever vaccine.

The V call is TRBV7-2, the J call TRBJ2-7; TRBD1 matches at 7 bases. After removal of 5 bases from V and 2 bases from J, the junction contained 12 bases not matched to a gene. The CDR3 is 16 residues long. CDR1 is SGHTA and CDR2 is FQGNSA in the germline V gene. CDR3 DNA sequence: TGTGCCAGCAGCCCAGACCGAACAGGGGTAGCCTACGAGCAGTACTTC. Residues: CASSPDRTGVAYEQYF.

In its sample, this clonotype was seen a few times. V is TRBV14 and J is TRBJ2-2, with D tentatively TRBD2 (6 bases). Trimming stripped 2 bases from V and 11 bases from J, with 21 bases between. The CDR3 consists of 16 residues. Germline CDR1 is SGHDN and CDR2 is FVKESK. CDR3: CASSQYPNLGGGELFF. CDR3 in DNA: TGTGCCAGCAGCCAATACCCGAATCTGGGGGGAGGAGAGCTGTTTTTT.

This chain joins TRBV12-3 or TRBV12-4 and TRBJ2-4; TRBD2 aligns across 11 bases. This CDR3 comprises 14 residues. Unmatched junction bases numbered 3, after V lost 5 bases and J lost 6 bases. As DNA, the CDR3 is TGTGCCAGCAGTCCCGGACTAGCGGGAAACATTCAGTACTTC. It specifies CASSPGLAGNIQYF.

This clonotype has only a few counts. The chain combines TRBV19 with TRBJ2-6; the D is unclear. V gave up 8 bases and J gave up 0 bases, with 17 bases separating them. The CDR3 runs 17 residues. From germline, CDR1 is LNHDA and CDR2 SQIVND (reference sequence). CDR3 sequence reads: CASHTHGVPSGANVLTF. The CDR3 nucleotides read TGTGCCAGTCATACCCATGGAGTGCCCTCTGGGGCCAACGTCCTGACTTTC.

This clonotype was picked up a small number of times. The chain joins TRBV29-1 to TRBJ2-7; D is uncertain. The CDR3 runs to 14 residues. Trimming pared 7 bases from V and 5 bases from J, leaving 21 bases between. CDR1 and CDR2 from the germline V gene are SQVTM and ANQGSEA. In nucleotides, the CDR3 is TGCAGCGCCGGCGGCAGTTACCGTCACCACGAGCAGTACTTC. Its protein is CSAGGSYRHHEQYF.

The rearrangement uses TRBV3-1 and TRBJ2-5; the match to TRBD2 covers 8 bases. There are 14 residues in the CDR3. The germline V gene has CDR1 LGHDT and CDR2 YNNKEL (reference sequence). V shed 7 bases and J 3 bases; nucleotides not matched to a gene: 7. The CDR3 bases are TGTGCCAGCACCCCCCACGGGAGGGAAGAGACCCAGTACTTC. Protein sequence: CASTPHGREETQYF.

The rearrangement links TRBV6-5 to TRBJ2-1; 10 bases match TRBD2. Per germline, CDR1 MNHEY and CDR2 SVGAGI. The CDR3 is 17 amino acids. J lost 6 bases, V lost 2 bases, and 10 bases had no gene match. The CDR3 sequence is CASSYAMGASGSNEQFF. CDR3 bases: TGTGCCAGCAGTTACGCGATGGGGGCTAGCGGGAGCAATGAGCAGTTCTTC.

This clonotype was counted between two and nine times. The chain uses TRBV14 and TRBJ1-1, with no clear D. The CDR3 spans 13 residues. CDR1 SGHDN and CDR2 FVKESK come from the germline V gene. Trimming removed 1 base from V and 3 bases from J, with 6 bases in between. The CDR3, as DNA: TGTGCCAGCAGCCAAGGGGTCTACACTGAAGCTTTCTTT. Protein sequence: CASSQGVYTEAFF.

This chain uses TRBV5-1 with TRBJ2-7; TRBD2 agrees at 8 bases. V shed 0 bases and J 3 bases; nucleotides not matched to a gene: 11. CDR3 length: 17 residues. Germline CDR1 SGHRS, CDR2 YFSETQ. CDR3 region: CASSLVTGGPSDYEQYF. The CDR3 DNA reads as TGCGCCAGCAGCTTGGTTACGGGAGGGCCGTCGGACTACGAGCAGTACTTC.

This clonotype was detected only a few times. The chain combines TRBV11-2 with TRBJ2-1; D is possibly TRBD2 (6 bases). The CDR3 runs 16 residues. Trimming took 5 bases from V and 7 from J, leaving 21 bases between them. CDR1 is SGHAT, CDR2 FQNNGV, per germline. The CDR3 sequence: CASSPRWPPEGNEQFF. CDR3 DNA: TGTGCCAGCAGCCCAAGATGGCCACCGGAGGGTAATGAGCAGTTCTTC.

This clonotype came up a few times. J is TRBJ2-1 and V is TRBV7-3, with 7 bases fitting TRBD2. The germline V gene encodes CDR1 SGHTA and CDR2 FQGTGA. Trimming removed 3 bases from V and 9 bases from J; junction bases left unmatched: 11. The CDR3 length is 15 residues. In nucleotides, the CDR3 is TGTGCCAGCAGCTTCGGCGGGAGCCCGGCCGGTGAGCAGTTCTTC. This sequence encodes CASSFGGSPAGEQFF.

The chain has TRBV5-1 and TRBJ2-2, with D uncertain. The CDR3 length is 13 residues. V was clipped by 3 bases and J by 5 bases, with 8 bases between them. Germline V gene sequence: CDR1 SGHRS, CDR2 YFSETQ. The CDR3 spells CASSSTQTGELFF. The CDR3, as DNA: TGCGCCAGCAGCTCGACCCAAACCGGGGAGCTGTTTTTT.

This rearrangement joins TRBV29-1 to TRBJ2-1; the match to TRBD2 covers 12 bases. The V gene end was trimmed by 4 bases and the J gene end by 7 bases; junction bases not matched to a gene: 2. Per germline, CDR1 SQVTM and CDR2 ANQGSEA. This CDR3 has 13 residues. In nucleotides, the CDR3 is TGCAGCGTTGGGACTAGCGGGACGAATGAGCAGTTCTTC. Encoded protein: CSVGTSGTNEQFF.

This clonotype has just a few counts. V gene TRBV27 combines with J gene TRBJ2-2, with TRBD1 matching 8 bases. J lost 5 bases, V lost 6 bases, and 5 bases had no gene match. The CDR3 consists of 14 residues. The V gene's germline CDR1 is MNHEY and CDR2 SMNVEV (reference sequence). CDR3 protein: CASSFDRGTGELFF. DNA for the CDR3: TGTGCCAGCAGCTTCGACAGGGGTACCGGGGAGCTGTTTTTT.

In its sample, this clonotype was seen a few times. The chain couples TRBV6-5 to TRBJ2-7; 9 nucleotides agree with TRBD2. This CDR3 spans 15 amino acids. Germline trimming cut 2 bases from V and 2 bases from J; bases unmatched to any gene: 4. From germline, CDR1 is MNHEY and CDR2 SVGAGI. The CDR3 DNA is TGTGCCAGCAGTTACGGGGCGGGAGGGCCCTACGAGCAGTACTTC. As protein: CASSYGAGGPYEQYF.

The chain is built from TRBV7-9 and TRBJ1-2; unclear D gene. The CDR3 has 13 residues. The V gene lost 5 bases and the J gene lost 5 bases, with 12 bases spanning the gap. The germline gives CDR1 SEHNR, CDR2 FQNEAQ (reference sequence). CDR3 region: CASSQNMIYGYTF. Written as DNA, the CDR3 is TGTGCCAGCAGCCAAAACATGATTTATGGCTACACCTTC.

The chain carries TRBV7-9 and TRBJ2-5; tentatively, D is TRBD2 (7 bases). With 5 bases removed from V and 5 bases from J, the gap between germline ends came to 15 bases. CDR1 and CDR2 (germline): SEHNR, FQNEAQ (reference sequence). The CDR3 contains 14 residues. In DNA form, the CDR3 reads TGTGCCAGCAGCGCCAAAGGGGGGGGGGAGACCCAGTACTTC. Translated: CASSAKGGGETQYF.

The chain couples TRBV5-1 to TRBJ2-7, with D tentatively TRBD2 (6 bases). This CDR3 comprises 14 residues. Germline-derived CDR1 and CDR2 are SGHRS and YFSETQ. Deletions cut 4 bases from V and 3 bases from J, with 14 bases between. The CDR3 is CASSPDYPYYEQYF. The CDR3 nucleotides are TGCGCCAGCAGCCCGGACTATCCCTACTACGAGCAGTACTTC.

This clonotype was observed a handful of times. The V call is TRBV7-2, the J call TRBJ2-4; possible D gene TRBD2, 6 bases. V was clipped by 5 bases and J by 11 bases, with 16 bases between them. This CDR3 contains 13 residues. Germline CDR1 is SGHTA and CDR2 is FQGNSA. In nucleotides, the CDR3 is TGTGCCAGCAGCCTAGGGACTTCCTCGGTTCAGTACTTC. It encodes CASSLGTSSVQYF.

This clonotype turned up a few times. The V gene is TRBV3-1, the J gene TRBJ2-1, with TRBD2 identical over 7 bases. The junction had 3 bases not matched to a gene; V was cut back by 1 base and J by 0 bases. The length of the CDR3 is 16 residues. Germline loops: CDR1 LGHDT, CDR2 YNNKEL (reference sequence). As DNA, the CDR3 is TGTGCCAGCAGCCAAGGGCGGGAGCGCTCCTACAATGAGCAGTTCTTC. As protein: CASSQGRERSYNEQFF.

This clonotype was found a few times. CDR3 sequence: CASRWTGSESPLHF. The CDR3 DNA is TGTGCCAGCAGGTGGACAGGGTCCGAGTCACCCCTCCACTTT. V usage is TRBV5-5 and J usage is TRBJ1-6; 8 nucleotides align to TRBD1. CDR1 and CDR2 (germline): SGHKS, YYEKEE (reference sequence). The CDR3 totals 14 residues. J was trimmed by 10 bases and V by 5 bases; bases with no gene match: 8.

This clonotype appeared a few times. V gene TRBV29-1 combines with J gene TRBJ1-2; D not certain. This CDR3 comprises 12 residues. V was pared by 5 bases and J by 1 base, with 8 bases between. The germline V gene encodes CDR1 SQVTM and CDR2 ANQGSEA. The CDR3 DNA is TGCAGCGTTCCAAGATTTAACTATGGCTACACCTTC. This codes for CSVPRFNYGYTF.

This clonotype was counted between two and nine times. This chain connects TRBV29-1 to TRBJ1-1; possibly TRBD1 for D (5 bases). Trimming cost V 7 bases and J 0 bases, with 12 bases left between them. CDR1 and CDR2 (germline): SQVTM, ANQGSEA. This CDR3 has 13 residues. CDR3: CSAAQGLNTEAFF. The DNA of the CDR3 is TGCAGCGCAGCCCAGGGCTTGAACACTGAAGCTTTCTTT.

CDR3 DNA sequence: TGTGCCAGCAGCTTGGGTGACGGATTCACCTACGAGCAGTACTTC. Encoded protein: CASSLGDGFTYEQYF. The rearrangement links TRBV5-5 to TRBJ2-7; D is uncertain. Trimming left V 0 bases short and J 2 bases short, with 12 bases between. Germline assignment: CDR1 SGHKS and CDR2 YYEKEE (reference sequence). The CDR3 runs to 15 residues.

The chain employs TRBV20-1 and TRBJ2-4; 7 bases fit TRBD1. Germline CDR1 is DFQATT and CDR2 is SNEGSKA (reference sequence). This CDR3 has 13 residues. J lost 9 bases, V lost 8 bases, and 13 bases had no gene match. Written as DNA, the CDR3 is TGCAGTACCCCCGCATCGACAGGGCGCATTCAGTACTTC. This codes for CSTPASTGRIQYF.

The J gene is TRBJ2-7, the V gene TRBV19; D not certain. Trimming shortened V by 5 bases and J by 0 bases, and 8 bases separated the two germline ends. From germline, CDR1 is LNHDA and CDR2 SQIVND (reference sequence). This CDR3 region has 13 residues. In DNA, the CDR3 is TGTGCCAGTAGTCCAGCCATCTCCTACGAGCAGTACTTC. This sequence encodes CASSPAISYEQYF.